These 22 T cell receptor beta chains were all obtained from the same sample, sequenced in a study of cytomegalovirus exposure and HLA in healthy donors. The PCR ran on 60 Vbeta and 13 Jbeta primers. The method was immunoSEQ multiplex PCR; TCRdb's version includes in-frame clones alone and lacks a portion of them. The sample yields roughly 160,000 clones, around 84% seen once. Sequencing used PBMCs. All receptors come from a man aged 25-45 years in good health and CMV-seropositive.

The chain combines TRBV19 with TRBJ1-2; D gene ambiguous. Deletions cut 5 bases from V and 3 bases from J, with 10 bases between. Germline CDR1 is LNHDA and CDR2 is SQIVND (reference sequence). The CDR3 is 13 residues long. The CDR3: CASSGVPDYGYTF. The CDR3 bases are TGTGCCAGTAGTGGTGTTCCAGACTATGGCTACACCTTC.

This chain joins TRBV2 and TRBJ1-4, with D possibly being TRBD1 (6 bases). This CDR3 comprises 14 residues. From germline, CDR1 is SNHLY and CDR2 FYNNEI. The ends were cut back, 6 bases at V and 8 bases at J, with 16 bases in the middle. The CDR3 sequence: CASSRGTGGEKLFF. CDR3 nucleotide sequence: TGTGCCAGCAGCCGAGGTACGGGGGGCGAAAAACTGTTTTTT.

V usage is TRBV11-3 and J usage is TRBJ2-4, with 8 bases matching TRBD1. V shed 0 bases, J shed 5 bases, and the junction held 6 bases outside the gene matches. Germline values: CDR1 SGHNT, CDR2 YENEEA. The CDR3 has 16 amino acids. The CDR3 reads CASSLETGVYQNIQYF. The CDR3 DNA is TGTGCCAGCAGCTTAGAGACAGGGGTTTACCAAAACATTCAGTACTTC.

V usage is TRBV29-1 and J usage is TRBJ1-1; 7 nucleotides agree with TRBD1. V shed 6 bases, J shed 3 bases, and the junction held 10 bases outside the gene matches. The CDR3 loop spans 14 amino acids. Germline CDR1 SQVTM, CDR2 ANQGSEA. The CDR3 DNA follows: TGCAGCGTCCTAGGGACAGCCAGTGACACTGAAGCTTTCTTT. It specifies CSVLGTASDTEAFF. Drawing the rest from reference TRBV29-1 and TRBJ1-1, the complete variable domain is SAVISQKPSRDICQRGTSLTIQCQVDSQVTMMFWYRQQPGQSLTLIATANQGSEATYESGFVIDKFPISRPNLTFSTLTVSNMSPEDSSIYLCSVLGTASDTEAFFGQGTRLTVV.

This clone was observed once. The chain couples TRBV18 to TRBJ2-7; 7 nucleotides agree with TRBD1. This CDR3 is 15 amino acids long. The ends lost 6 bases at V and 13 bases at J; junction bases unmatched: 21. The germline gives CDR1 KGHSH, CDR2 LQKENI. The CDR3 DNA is TGTGCCAGCTCGCCAAACGACCAACAGGGGCCACCTATATACGTC. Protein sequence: CASSPNDQQGPPIYV.

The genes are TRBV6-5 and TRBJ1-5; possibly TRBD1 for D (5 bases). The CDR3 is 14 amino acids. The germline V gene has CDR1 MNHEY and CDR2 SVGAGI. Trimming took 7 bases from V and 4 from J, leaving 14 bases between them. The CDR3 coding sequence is TGTGCCAGCAAGGCAGGGTATGGTAATCAGCCCCAGCATTTT. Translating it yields CASKAGYGNQPQHF.

The CDR3 reads CASSHYIPGQGTGELFF. The CDR3 nucleotides are TGCGCCAGCAGTCACTACATTCCGGGACAGGGGACCGGGGAGCTGTTTTTT. V and J are TRBV4-1 and TRBJ2-2; TRBD1 matches at 10 bases. The V segment lost 6 bases and the J segment 5 bases; nucleotides outside the gene matches: 12. Germline V gene lookup returns CDR1 MGHRA and CDR2 YSYEKL. The CDR3 spans 17 residues.

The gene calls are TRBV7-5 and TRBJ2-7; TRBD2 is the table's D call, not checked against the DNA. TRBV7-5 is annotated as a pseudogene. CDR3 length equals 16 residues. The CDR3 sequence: CARSLGRRGGFYEQYF. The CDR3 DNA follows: TGTGCCAGAAGCTTAGGAAGACGAGGAGGTTTCTATGAGCAGTACTTC.

For the CDR3, the DNA is TGCGCCAGCAGCAGAACTAGCGGGACAGCGAACACCGGGGAGCTGTTTTTT. Translated, it gives CASSRTSGTANTGELFF. The rearrangement uses TRBV5-1 and TRBJ2-2, with TRBD2 identical over 10 bases. CDR1 is SGHRS, CDR2 YFSETQ, per germline. The CDR3 has 17 amino acids. With V trimmed by 4 bases and J by 0 bases, 6 bases remained unmatched.

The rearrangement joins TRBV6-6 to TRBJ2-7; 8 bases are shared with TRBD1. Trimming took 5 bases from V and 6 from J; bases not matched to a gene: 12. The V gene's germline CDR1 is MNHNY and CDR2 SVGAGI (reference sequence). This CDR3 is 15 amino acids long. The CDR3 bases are TGTGCCAGCAGTCAGGGACAGGCCCTTATGGCCGAGCAGTACGTC. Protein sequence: CASSQGQALMAEQYV.

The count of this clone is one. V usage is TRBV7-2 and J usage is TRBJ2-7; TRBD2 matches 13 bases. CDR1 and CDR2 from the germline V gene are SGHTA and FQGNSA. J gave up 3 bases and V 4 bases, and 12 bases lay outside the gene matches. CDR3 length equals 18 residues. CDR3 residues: CASSSPTSGRSSYYEQYF. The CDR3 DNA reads TGTGCCAGCAGCTCCCCGACTAGCGGGAGGTCCTCCTACTACGAGCAGTACTTC. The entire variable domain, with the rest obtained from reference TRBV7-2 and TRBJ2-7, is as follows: GAGVSQSPSNKVTEKGKDVELRCDPISGHTALYWYRQSLGQGLEFLIYFQGNSAPDKSGLPSDRFSAERTGGSVSTLTIQRTQQEDSAVYLCASSSPTSGRSSYYEQYFGPGTRLTVT.

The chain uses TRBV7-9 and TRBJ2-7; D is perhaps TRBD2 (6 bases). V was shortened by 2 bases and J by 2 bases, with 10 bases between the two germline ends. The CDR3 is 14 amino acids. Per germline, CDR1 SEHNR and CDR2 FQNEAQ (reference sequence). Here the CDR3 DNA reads TGTGCCAGCAGCTTAATAGCGGCCGCCTACGAGCAGTACGTC. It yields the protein CASSLIAAAYEQYV.

Here the CDR3 DNA reads TGCGCCAGCAGCTTTGCAGGGCAGGAGACCCAGTACTTC. It codes for CASSFAGQETQYF. The chain employs TRBV5-1 and TRBJ2-5; tentatively, D is TRBD1 (5 bases). CDR1 and CDR2 (germline): SGHRS, YFSETQ. V shed 2 bases and J shed 5 bases, with 10 bases lying between them. The CDR3 contains 13 residues.

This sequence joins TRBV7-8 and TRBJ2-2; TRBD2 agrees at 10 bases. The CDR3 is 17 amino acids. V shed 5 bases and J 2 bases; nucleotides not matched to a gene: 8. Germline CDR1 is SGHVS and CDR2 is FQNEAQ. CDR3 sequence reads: CASSKASGRLNTGELFF. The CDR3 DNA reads TGTGCCAGCAGCAAAGCTAGCGGGAGATTAAACACCGGGGAGCTGTTTTTT.

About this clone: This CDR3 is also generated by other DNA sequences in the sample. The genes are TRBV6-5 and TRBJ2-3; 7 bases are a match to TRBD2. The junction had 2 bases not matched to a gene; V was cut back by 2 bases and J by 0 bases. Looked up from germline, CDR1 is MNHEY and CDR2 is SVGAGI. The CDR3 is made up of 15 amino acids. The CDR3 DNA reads TGTGCCAGCAGTTACGGAGCGGGGAGCACAGATACGCAGTATTTT. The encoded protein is CASSYGAGSTDTQYF.

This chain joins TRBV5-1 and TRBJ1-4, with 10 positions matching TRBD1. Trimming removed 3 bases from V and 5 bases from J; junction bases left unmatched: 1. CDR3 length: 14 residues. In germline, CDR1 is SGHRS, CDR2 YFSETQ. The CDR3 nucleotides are TGCGCCAGCAGCTGGACAGGGGGAAATGAAAAACTGTTTTTT. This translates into CASSWTGGNEKLFF.

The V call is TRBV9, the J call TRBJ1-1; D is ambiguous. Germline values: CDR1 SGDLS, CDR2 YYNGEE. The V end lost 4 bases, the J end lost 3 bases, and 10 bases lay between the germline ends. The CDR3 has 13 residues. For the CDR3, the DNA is TGTGCCAGCAGCCGGGTTGCGGACACTGAAGCTTTCTTT. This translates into CASSRVADTEAFF.

The CDR3 sequence is CASSLVGSSIYEQYF. CDR3 nucleotides: TGCGCCAGCAGCTTGGTCGGGTCCTCGATCTACGAGCAGTACTTC. The chain links TRBV5-1 to TRBJ2-7; D is ambiguous. The length of the CDR3 is 15 residues. Per germline, CDR1 SGHRS and CDR2 YFSETQ. The V end was cut by 0 bases, the J end by 3 bases, with 13 bases between.

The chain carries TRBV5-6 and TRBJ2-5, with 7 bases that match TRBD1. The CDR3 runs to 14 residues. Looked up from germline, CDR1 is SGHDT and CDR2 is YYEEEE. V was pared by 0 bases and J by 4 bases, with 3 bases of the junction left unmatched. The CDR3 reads CASSLDRGGETQYF. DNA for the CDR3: TGTGCCAGCAGCTTGGACAGGGGCGGAGAGACCCAGTACTTC.

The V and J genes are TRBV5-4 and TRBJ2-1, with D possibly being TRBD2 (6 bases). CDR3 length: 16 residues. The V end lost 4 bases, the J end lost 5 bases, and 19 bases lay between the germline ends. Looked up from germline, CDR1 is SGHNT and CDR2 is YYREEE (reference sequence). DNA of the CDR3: TGTGCCAGCAGCGACGGCCGATGGGGGGTTAACAATGAGCAGTTCTTC. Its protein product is CASSDGRWGVNNEQFF.

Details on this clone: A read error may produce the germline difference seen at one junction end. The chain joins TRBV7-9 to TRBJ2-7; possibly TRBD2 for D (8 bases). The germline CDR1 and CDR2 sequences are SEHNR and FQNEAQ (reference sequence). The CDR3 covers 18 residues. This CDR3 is CSSSHPDRATSGSYEQYF. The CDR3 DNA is TGTTCCAGCAGCCACCCTGACAGGGCTACTAGCGGCTCCTACGAGCAGTACTTC.

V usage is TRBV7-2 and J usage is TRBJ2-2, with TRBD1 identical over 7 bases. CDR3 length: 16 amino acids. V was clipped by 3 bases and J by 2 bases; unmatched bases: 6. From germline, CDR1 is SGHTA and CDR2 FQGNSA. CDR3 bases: TGTGCCAGCAGCTTGCGACAGGGCCTAAACACCGGGGAGCTGTTTTTT. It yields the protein CASSLRQGLNTGELFF.